Listed below are T cell receptor beta chains from one sample, sequenced in a study of cytomegalovirus exposure and HLA in healthy donors. Sequencing was performed with immunoSEQ multiplex PCR; in TCRdb, only in-frame clones are kept and a portion is missing. This sample has tens of thousands of clones; around 77% occur once, and the top ten carry less than 4.5%. Sequenced material: PBMCs. Every receptor here comes from a man aged 25-45 years in good health and CMV-seronegative. Both conserved end residues are part of each CDR3. A D gene is named only where the DNA matches it firmly. Part of the rows lack a size; the others show once, few, many or a class for expanded clones.

TRBV5-6	TRBJ2-3	.	.	TGTGCCAGCAGCTTGGCCGCGGGGGCCCCCACAGATACGCAGTATTTT	CASSLAAGAPTDTQYF
TRBV7-8	TRBJ2-2	TRBD1	once	TGTGCCAGCAGCTACGACAGGGGGAACACCGGGGAGCTGTTTTTT	CASSYDRGNTGELFF
TRBV28	TRBJ2-3	.	.	TGTGCCAGCAGTCCCCCGCGGGCGGGAACAGATACGCAGTATTTT	CASSPPRAGTDTQYF
TRBV7-9	TRBJ2-2	TRBD2	.	TGTGCCAGCAGCTTAGGCCTAGCGGGAGGATCCGGGGAGCTGTTTTTT	CASSLGLAGGSGELFF
TRBV5-6	TRBJ1-2	TRBD1	.	TGTGCCAGCAGCTTGGGGGACAGGGGCTATGGCTACACCTTC	CASSLGDRGYGYTF
TRBV10-3	TRBJ2-3	.	once	TGTGCCATCAGCCCCATGGCCACAGATACGCAGTATTTT	CAISPMATDTQYF
TRBV28	TRBJ1-1	.	.	TGTGCCAGCAGCCGAAGCAGGACAAGGAACACTGAAGCTTTCTTT	CASSRSRTRNTEAFF
TRBV7-8	TRBJ2-1	TRBD1	.	TGTGCCAGCAGAATAACGGGACAGCTGGTCTACAATGAGCAGTTCTTC	CASRITGQLVYNEQFF
TRBV27	TRBJ2-7	TRBD1	.	TGTGCCAGCAGTTTCTCGGACAGGACTTACGCTACCTTC	CASSFSDRTYATF
TRBV5-1	TRBJ2-4	.	.	TGCGCCAGCAGCTTGAGCCGGGGGGCGTTGGCGTTAGCCAAAAACATTCAGTACTTC	CASSLSRGALALAKNIQYF
TRBV10-3	TRBJ2-7	TRBD1	once	TGTGCCATCAGTGACCTAGTCGGGACAGGGTCCTACGAGCAGTACTTC	CAISDLVGTGSYEQYF
TRBV4-2	TRBJ2-7	TRBD2	.	TGTGCCAGCAGCCAAGATTATCCGGGAGGGAGTTACGAGCAGTACTTC	CASSQDYPGGSYEQYF
TRBV5-1	TRBJ1-2	.	.	TGCGCCAGCAGCTTGGCTGCAGGGGCCCGAGGGGCCGGCTACACCTTC	CASSLAAGARGAGYTF
TRBV10-2	TRBJ2-2	.	.	.	CASSDVGGGTAWDRGAVF
TRBV7-2	TRBJ1-3	TRBD1	.	TGTGCCAGCAGCTCGACAGGGACGAACACCATATATTTT	CASSSTGTNTIYF
TRBV27	TRBJ1-1	.	.	TGTGCCAGCAGTTGGGGAGGGGCTCAAGACACTGAAGCTTTCTTT	CASSWGGAQDTEAFF
TRBV5-1	TRBJ2-1	TRBD2	.	TGCGCCAGCAGCTTTCCGGCTAGCGGGTACAATGAGCAGTTCTTC	CASSFPASGYNEQFF
TRBV4-1	TRBJ2-3	TRBD1	.	TGCGCCAGCAGCCAAGAACCCGGACAGGGCGGCACAGATACGCAGTATTTT	CASSQEPGQGGTDTQYF
TRBV6-6	TRBJ1-3	.	.	TGTGCCAGCAGAACAGGGTCCCAGACTGGAAACACCATATATTTT	CASRTGSQTGNTIYF
TRBV21-1	TRBJ2-5	.	.	TGTGCCAGCAGCGGGACAGGGGGCGAGATTCAAGAGACCCAGTACTTC	CASSGTGGEIQETQYF
TRBV4-1	TRBJ1-1	.	.	TGCGCCAGCAGCCAAGAGGGGACTAACAAGAACACTGAAGCTTTCTTT	CASSQEGTNKNTEAFF
TRBV7-2	TRBJ2-7	.	.	TGTGCCAGCAGCTTATTTACCCTGGCGTTCCGGCGGGGCGAGCAGTACTTC	CASSLFTLAFRRGEQYF
TRBV19	TRBJ2-2	TRBD1	.	TGTGCCAGTAGTATTCCGCGACAGGGGGCGGGGGAGCTGTTTTTT	CASSIPRQGAGELFF
TRBV4-1	TRBJ2-5	.	.	TGCGCCAGCAGCCAAGGACAGTCCATGGGGACCCAGTACTTC	CASSQGQSMGTQYF
TRBV18	TRBJ2-1	.	once	TGTGCCAGCTCACCACCGAATTCGCGGGGTTACAATGAGCAGTTCTTC	CASSPPNSRGYNEQFF
TRBV5-1	TRBJ1-2	TRBD1	.	TGCGCCAGCAGCTTGGGACAGGGGACCTATGGCTACACCTTC	CASSLGQGTYGYTF
TRBV6-6	TRBJ1-2	.	.	TGTGCCAGCACCCCGCCCGGGGTTAACTATGGCTACACCTTC	CASTPPGVNYGYTF
TRBV13	TRBJ2-2	TRBD2	.	TGTGCCAGCAGCTGGCTCCGGGGGGGCATAAATGCCGGGGAGCTGTTTTTT	CASSWLRGGINAGELFF
TRBV30	TRBJ2-7	.	.	TGTGCCTGGAGTCAGTGGTACGACGACACCTACGAGCAGTACTTC	CAWSQWYDDTYEQYF
TRBV14	TRBJ1-2	.	.	TGTGCCAGCAGCTTATTATCCCGGCCAGGGCCTAACTATGGCTACACCTTC	CASSLLSRPGPNYGYTF
TRBV9	TRBJ2-7	.	few	TGTGCCAGCAGCGTAGTTCCGAGCTCCTACGAGCAGTACTTC	CASSVVPSSYEQYF
TRBV2	TRBJ2-5	TRBD2	.	TGTGCCAGCAGTGGTCTAGCGGGAGAGACCCAGTACTTC	CASSGLAGETQYF
TRBV9	TRBJ2-1	.	.	TGTGCCAGCAGCGTCCAGGGGACCTACTACAATGAGCAGTTCTTC	CASSVQGTYYNEQFF
TRBV30	TRBJ1-2	.	.	TGTGCCTGGACCAGGGCTCCTTCCCAGGGCTACACCTTC	CAWTRAPSQGYTF
TRBV7-9	TRBJ2-7	.	.	TGTGCCAGCAGCCAAAAGGGATCGGGAATCGAAACCTACGAGCAGTACTTC	CASSQKGSGIETYEQYF